These 24 T cell receptor beta chains were sequenced from one sample in a study of shared clonotypes between healthy human individuals. Only in-frame clones appear in the TCRdb table, and some are missing; sequencing was by immunoSEQ multiplex PCR. The sample carries roughly 1,500,000 clones, about 98% recorded once. What was sequenced was naive CD4+ T cells sorted from blood. Subset meaning: CD45RA+ positively selected. The receptors derive from a man aged 30 to 45 in good health.

The CDR3 is CASSRQNGFGYTF. The CDR3 nucleotides read TGTGCCAGCAGTCGGCAAAATGGATTTGGCTACACCTTC. V usage is TRBV11-3 and J usage is TRBJ1-2; D uncertain. The V end was cut by 6 bases, the J end by 7 bases, with 15 bases between. CDR1 is SGHNT, CDR2 YENEEA, per germline. CDR3 length: 13 amino acids.

The chain couples TRBV10-2 to TRBJ1-2; D remains ambiguous. Trimming pared 2 bases from V and 8 bases from J, leaving 12 bases between. Germline V CDR1 and CDR2: WSHSY, SAAADI. The CDR3 totals 13 residues. The DNA of the CDR3 is TGCGCCAGCAGTGAGGCGAGCCCAGGCGGCTACACCTTC. This translates into CASSEASPGGYTF.

The chain is built from TRBV10-3 and TRBJ1-4; TRBD1 aligns across 7 bases. V dropped 2 bases and J dropped 4; count of bases not matched to a gene: 1. Germline CDR1 reads ENHRY; CDR2 reads SYGVKD. The CDR3 length is 14 residues. The DNA of the CDR3 is TGTGCCATCAGTGAGGACAGGGTTAATGAAAAACTGTTTTTT. As protein: CAISEDRVNEKLFF.

This clone was recorded a few times. V usage is TRBV28 and J usage is TRBJ1-2; the D is unclear. Germline CDR1 MDHEN, CDR2 SYDVKM. The CDR3 has 14 amino acids. V shed 5 bases and J shed 4 bases, with 14 bases lying between them. The CDR3 DNA reads TGTGCCAGCAGTACTACAGATATCGGCTATGGCTACACCTTC. Its translation is CASSTTDIGYGYTF.

The chain links TRBV7-8 to TRBJ1-2, with a weak D call TRBD1 (6 bases). The V gene lost 4 bases and the J gene lost 0 bases, with 21 bases spanning the gap. Germline V gene sequence: CDR1 SGHVS, CDR2 FQNEAQ. The length of the CDR3 is 18 residues. CDR3 nucleotide sequence: TGTGCCAGCAGCTCAACAGTGATGGGGACACCGCCTAACTATGGCTACACCTTC. It translates to CASSSTVMGTPPNYGYTF.

The chain has TRBV2 and TRBJ1-1, with D possibly TRBD1 on 5 matching bases. Per the germline V gene, CDR1 is SNHLY and CDR2 is FYNNEI. The CDR3 spans 14 residues. V gave up 6 bases and J gave up 1 base, with 12 bases separating them. This CDR3 is CASSKTVPNTEAFF. CDR3 nucleotides: TGTGCCAGCAGCAAGACAGTGCCGAACACTGAAGCTTTCTTT.

This sequence joins TRBV6-6 and TRBJ2-5; 12 nucleotides match TRBD2. This CDR3 contains 16 residues. In germline, CDR1 is MNHNY, CDR2 SVGAGI (reference sequence). The junction had 9 bases not matched to a gene; V was cut back by 5 bases and J by 5 bases. The CDR3 region has the DNA TGTGCCAGCAGTCTGCGACTAGCGGGAGTAGGGGAGACCCAGTACTTC. It is translated as CASSLRLAGVGETQYF.

V and J are TRBV2 and TRBJ2-1; no firm D call. V gave up 6 bases and J gave up 8 bases, with 5 bases separating them. This CDR3 has 10 residues. CDR1 and CDR2 from the germline V gene are SNHLY and FYNNEI. CDR3 coding DNA: TGTGCCAGCAGCACTTATGAGCAGTTCTTC. It encodes CASSTYEQFF.

This chain connects TRBV29-1 to TRBJ2-7, with D unresolved. The germline gives CDR1 SQVTM, CDR2 ANQGSEA. This CDR3 contains 12 residues. V was cut by 0 bases and J by 6 bases, with 9 bases left in between. The CDR3 is CSVEEPGREQYF. The CDR3 DNA reads as TGCAGCGTTGAAGAGCCCGGGCGCGAGCAGTACTTC.

V gene TRBV5-6 combines with J gene TRBJ2-1; D possibly corresponds to TRBD1 (5 bases). The CDR3 has 15 residues. Trimming removed 0 bases from V and 12 bases from J, with 19 bases in between. Germline V gene lookup returns CDR1 SGHDT and CDR2 YYEEEE. The CDR3 region has the DNA TGTGCCAGCAGCTTGGGGCGTACCAGGGCCCTTACGCAGTTCTTC. Its protein is CASSLGRTRALTQFF.

The CDR3 reads CASSFWGKEDNEQFF. DNA of the CDR3: TGTGCCAGCAGCTTTTGGGGAAAGGAAGACAATGAGCAGTTCTTC. The chain uses TRBV7-9 and TRBJ2-1, with unresolved D. This CDR3 spans 15 amino acids. Germline V gene data show CDR1 as SEHNR and CDR2 as FQNEAQ (reference sequence). Trimming shortened V by 3 bases and J by 5 bases, and 14 bases separated the two germline ends.

The chain carries TRBV27 and TRBJ1-2; maybe TRBD1 (5 bases). CDR3 size: 13 residues. The V and J ends lost 3 bases and 5 bases respectively, with 10 bases between them. Germline V gene lookup returns CDR1 MNHEY and CDR2 SMNVEV (reference sequence). The CDR3 DNA follows: TGTGCCAGCAGTTTTCGGGGGACGTATGGCTACACCTTC. It translates to CASSFRGTYGYTF.

This clone was recorded once. The chain links TRBV10-3 to TRBJ2-3, with D possibly being TRBD2 (6 bases). The ends were cut back, 4 bases at V and 2 bases at J, with 10 bases in the middle. This CDR3 is 14 amino acids long. The V gene's germline CDR1 is ENHRY and CDR2 SYGVKD. The DNA of the CDR3 is TGTGCCATCAGTGCAGGAGGGAACACAGATACGCAGTATTTT. This codes for CAISAGGNTDTQYF.

This chain uses TRBV5-1 with TRBJ2-5, with 7 nucleotides matching TRBD2. This CDR3 is built from 13 residues. After removal of 6 bases from V and 1 base from J, the junction contained 3 bases not matched to a gene. The germline CDR1 and CDR2 sequences are SGHRS and YFSETQ. CDR3 DNA sequence: TGCGCCAGCACTAGCGGTTTCCAAGAGACCCAGTACTTC. Residues: CASTSGFQETQYF. The whole variable domain, filled in from reference TRBV5-1 and TRBJ2-5, reads KAGVTQTPRYLIKTRGQQVTLSCSPISGHRSVSWYQQTPGQGLQFLFEYFSETQRNKGNFPGRFSGRQFSNSRSEMNVSTLELGDSALYLCASTSGFQETQYFGPGTRLLVL.

The chain couples TRBV5-5 to TRBJ2-1; the D gene is possibly TRBD1 (6 bases). Germline V gene lookup returns CDR1 SGHKS and CDR2 YYEKEE (reference sequence). The CDR3 totals 15 residues. V was pared by 3 bases and J by 4 bases, with 14 bases between. The CDR3 DNA follows: TGTGCCAGCAGCTACTCGACAGGTTCTTACAATGAGCAGTTCTTC. Encoded protein: CASSYSTGSYNEQFF. Based on the CDR3 plus reference TRBV5-5 and TRBJ2-1, the full variable domain is DAGVTQSPTHLIKTRGQQVTLRCSPISGHKSVSWYQQVLGQGPQFIFQYYEKEERGRGNFPDRFSARQFPNYSSELNVNALLLGDSALYLCASSYSTGSYNEQFFGPGTRLTVL.

This clone was seen just once. The CDR3, as DNA: TGCGCCAGCTCATGGACAGGGACCACAGATACGCAGTATTTT. Amino acid sequence: CASSWTGTTDTQYF. V gene TRBV5-1 combines with J gene TRBJ2-3; 8 bases are a match to TRBD1. Germline CDR1 reads SGHRS; CDR2 reads YFSETQ. CDR3 length: 14 amino acids. The V and J ends lost 7 bases and 2 bases, in that order; junction bases with no gene match: 6.

V and J are TRBV5-6 and TRBJ2-7; D not resolved. Per the germline V gene, CDR1 is SGHDT and CDR2 is YYEEEE. Trimming shortened V by 1 base and J by 4 bases, and 12 bases separated the two germline ends. The CDR3 extends over 14 amino acids. The CDR3 region is CASSLRDMRYEQYF. The CDR3 DNA sequence: TGTGCCAGCAGCTTGAGGGATATGAGGTACGAGCAGTACTTC.

V is TRBV7-2 and J is TRBJ2-3; D unclear. V was cut by 1 base and J by 2 bases, with 19 bases left in between. Germline-derived CDR1 and CDR2 are SGHTA and FQGNSA. The CDR3 totals 18 residues. The CDR3 sequence is CASSLVPTPRSTTDTQYF. The CDR3 region has the DNA TGTGCCAGCAGCTTAGTTCCTACGCCCCGGAGCACCACAGATACGCAGTATTTT.

The rearrangement links TRBV7-9 to TRBJ2-1; TRBD1 matches 9 bases. The V gene end was trimmed by 5 bases and the J gene end by 2 bases; junction bases not matched to a gene: 7. This CDR3 has 16 residues. Germline CDR1 reads SEHNR; CDR2 reads FQNEAQ (reference sequence). The CDR3 coding sequence is TGTGCCAGCAGCCCTCCGGGACAGGGTACCTACAATGAGCAGTTCTTC. Its translation: CASSPPGQGTYNEQFF.

This sequence joins TRBV2 and TRBJ2-7, with a tentative D call TRBD1 (5 bases). Germline CDR1 SNHLY, CDR2 FYNNEI. CDR3 size: 14 residues. Trimming stripped 2 bases from V and 2 bases from J, with 10 bases between. CDR3 coding DNA: TGTGCCAGCAGTGAACGCAGGGCAGCCTACGAGCAGTACTTC. This codes for CASSERRAAYEQYF.

The chain has TRBV11-2 and TRBJ2-3; 7 bases agree with TRBD2. This CDR3 has 15 amino acids. Germline loops: CDR1 SGHAT, CDR2 FQNNGV. The ends lost 3 bases at V and 2 bases at J; junction bases unmatched: 5. CDR3 nucleotides: TGTGCCAGCAGCTTCGGGGACTATTCCACAGATACGCAGTATTTT. Translating it yields CASSFGDYSTDTQYF.

The chain employs TRBV28 and TRBJ1-2; 7 nucleotides agree with TRBD1. The CDR3 contains 14 residues. Germline V CDR1 and CDR2: MDHEN, SYDVKM. J gave up 5 bases and V 4 bases, and 7 bases lay outside the gene matches. The CDR3 region is CASSYGGTAYGYTF. The CDR3 coding sequence is TGTGCCAGCAGTTATGGAGGGACAGCTTATGGCTACACCTTC.

This chain uses TRBV27 with TRBJ1-5; 9 bases fit TRBD1. Trimming removed 0 bases from V and 5 bases from J; junction bases left unmatched: 8. Per germline, CDR1 MNHEY and CDR2 SMNVEV (reference sequence). The CDR3 runs to 17 residues. DNA for the CDR3: TGTGCCAGCAGTTTATCCCTACAGGGGGCGGGGGATCAGCCCCAGCATTTT. Translated: CASSLSLQGAGDQPQHF.

The chain has TRBV28 and TRBJ1-2; no definite D call. In germline, CDR1 is MDHEN, CDR2 SYDVKM. The CDR3 contains 13 residues. V was pared by 5 bases and J by 5 bases, with 12 bases between. The CDR3 DNA reads as TGTGCCAGCAGTCCACCCGTTATGTATGGCTACACCTTC. This translates into CASSPPVMYGYTF.